Shown below are 26 T cell receptor beta chains from a single sample sequenced in a study of response to subunit inactivated influenza vaccine. TCRdb recomputed calls from the RT-PCR reads with MiXCR, one row per CDR3 protein. This sample has 700,000 to 900,000 distinct CDR3 sequences, with 21% found just once. This specimen was PBMCs from blood, taken 4 to 6 days after vaccination. Source of these receptors: a man aged 50 to 59 who received an inactivated influenza vaccine.

This clonotype was counted only a few times. The chain recombines TRBV7-8 with TRBJ2-7, with TRBD1 identical over 9 bases. This CDR3 is built from 15 residues. V was clipped by 5 bases and J by 2 bases; unmatched bases: 7. CDR1 SGHVS and CDR2 FQNEAQ come from the germline V gene. The CDR3 loop is CASSTYRGRTYEQYF. CDR3 in DNA: TGTGCCAGCAGCACGTACAGGGGGCGAACCTACGAGCAGTACTTC. The full variable domain, in which reference TRBV7-8 and TRBJ2-7 provide the parts outside the CDR3, is GAGVSQSPRYKVAKRGQDVALRCDPISGHVSLFWYQQALGQGPEFLTYFQNEAQLDKSGLPSDRFFAERPEGSVSTLKIQRTQQEDSAVYLCASSTYRGRTYEQYFGPGTRLTVT.

This chain uses TRBV11-3 with TRBJ2-2; a weak D match, TRBD1 (6 bases). Germline CDR1 reads SGHNT; CDR2 reads YENEEA. Between the trimmed V and J ends, which lost 3 bases and 2 bases, there was a span of 10 bases. The CDR3 contains 15 residues. The CDR3: CASSFRGQNTGELFF. The CDR3 region has the DNA TGTGCCAGCAGCTTCAGGGGACAAAACACCGGGGAGCTGTTTTTT.

In its sample, this clonotype was seen many times. The chain carries TRBV24-1 and TRBJ2-5, with D perhaps matching TRBD1 (5 bases). The CDR3 is 12 residues long. Germline CDR1 KGHDR, CDR2 SFDVKD. V shed 3 bases and J shed 5 bases, with 6 bases lying between them. For the CDR3, the DNA is TGTGCCACCAGTGATCAGGGCGAGACCCAGTACTTC. This sequence encodes CATSDQGETQYF.

The chain recombines TRBV15 with TRBJ1-2; 7 bases fit TRBD1. The CDR3 length is 15 residues. Germline-derived CDR1 and CDR2 are LNHNV and YYDKDF (reference sequence). Trimming took 0 bases from V and 2 from J; bases not matched to a gene: 3. The CDR3 DNA reads TGTGCCACCAGCAGAGACCCGGGACAGAACTATGGCTACACCTTC. Protein: CATSRDPGQNYGYTF.

The CDR3 DNA reads TGTGCCAGCAGTTTAGGGCTAGCGGGATCTTATGAGCAGTTCTTC. Protein product: CASSLGLAGSYEQFF. V usage is TRBV12-3 or TRBV12-4 and J usage is TRBJ2-1, with TRBD2 matching 9 bases. V was pared by 1 base and J by 8 bases, with 6 bases of the junction left unmatched. CDR3 length: 15 residues.

V usage is TRBV7-2 and J usage is TRBJ2-3; 9 nucleotides align to TRBD2. V lost 3 bases to trimming and J lost 5 bases; unmatched junction nucleotides: 12. Germline lookup yields CDR1 SGHTA and CDR2 FQGNSA. CDR3 size: 17 residues. CDR3 region: CASSLSGTSSLVDTQYF. The CDR3 DNA reads as TGTGCCAGCAGCTTGTCCGGGACTAGCTCCTTGGTAGATACGCAGTATTTT. Full variable domain (remainder filled in from reference TRBV7-2 and TRBJ2-3): GAGVSQSPSNKVTEKGKDVELRCDPISGHTALYWYRQSLGQGLEFLIYFQGNSAPDKSGLPSDRFSAERTGGSVSTLTIQRTQQEDSAVYLCASSLSGTSSLVDTQYFGPGTRLTVL.

The chain employs TRBV6-2 or TRBV6-3 and TRBJ2-1; D gene unclear. V gave up 2 bases and J gave up 6 bases, with 5 bases separating them. CDR3 size: 12 residues. Per germline, CDR1 MNHEY and CDR2 SVGEGT. The DNA of the CDR3 is TGTGCCAGCAGTTACCGCCCCAATGAGCAGTTCTTC. Amino acids: CASSYRPNEQFF.

The table lists this clonotype with a few counts. The rearrangement uses TRBV4-2 and TRBJ2-7, with 8 bases that match TRBD2. CDR1 is LGHNA and CDR2 is YNFKEQ in the germline V gene. The CDR3 length is 16 residues. Trimming took 0 bases from V and 1 from J; bases not matched to a gene: 5. CDR3 sequence: CASSQEVSGVSYEQYF. The CDR3, as DNA: TGTGCCAGCAGCCAAGAGGTTAGCGGGGTTTCCTACGAGCAGTACTTC.

This chain uses TRBV4-3 with TRBJ2-2, with 11 bases that match TRBD2. CDR3 length equals 19 residues. CDR1 and CDR2 from the germline V gene are LGHNA and YSLEER. Unmatched junction bases numbered 15, after V lost 2 bases and J lost 7 bases. CDR3 in amino acids: CASSQMRVGTSGGIGELFF. CDR3 nucleotide sequence: TGCGCCAGCAGCCAAATGAGGGTCGGGACTAGCGGCGGTATCGGGGAGCTGTTTTTT.

This clonotype was seen only a few times. The J gene is TRBJ2-3, the V gene TRBV4-3; D remains unclear. V was trimmed by 4 bases and J by 0 bases, leaving 11 bases between them. Germline-derived CDR1 and CDR2 are LGHNA and YSLEER. The CDR3 consists of 15 residues. The CDR3 region is CASSRSVESTDTQYF. For the CDR3, the DNA is TGCGCCAGCAGCCGGAGTGTGGAAAGCACAGATACGCAGTATTTT.

The sample holds many counts of this clonotype. The V gene is TRBV7-8, the J gene TRBJ2-7; no definite D call. CDR1 and CDR2 (germline): SGHVS, FQNEAQ. There are 15 residues in the CDR3. The ends were cut back, 4 bases at V and 0 bases at J, with 13 bases in the middle. For the CDR3, the DNA is TGTGCCAGCAGCTCCGGACCTCGGAGCTCCTACGAGCAGTACTTC. Amino acids: CASSSGPRSSYEQYF.

This clonotype has only a few counts. CDR3 sequence (DNA): TGTGCCAGCAGCTTGGTACAGGGGGTATCCTACAATGAGCAGTTCTTC. Translation: CASSLVQGVSYNEQFF. The chain couples TRBV7-6 to TRBJ2-1; 8 bases agree with TRBD1. The V and J ends lost 3 bases and 1 base, in that order; junction bases with no gene match: 5. This CDR3 region has 16 residues. Germline CDR1 is SGHVS and CDR2 is FNYEAQ.

This clonotype has a count of ten or more. The chain joins TRBV9 to TRBJ1-6; possibly TRBD1 for D (5 bases). Looked up from germline, CDR1 is SGDLS and CDR2 is YYNGEE. The CDR3 runs to 16 residues. Deletions cut 3 bases from V and 7 bases from J, with 17 bases between. The CDR3 here is CASSGGSAGRNSPLHF. The CDR3, as DNA: TGTGCCAGCAGCGGAGGGTCGGCAGGGAGGAATTCACCCCTCCACTTT. The full variable domain, with the rest looked up from reference TRBV9 and TRBJ1-6, is DSGVTQTPKHLITATGQRVTLRCSPRSGDLSVYWYQQSLDQGLQFLIQYYNGEERAKGNILERFSAQQFPDLHSELNLSSLELGDSALYFCASSGGSAGRNSPLHFGNGTRLTVT.

This clonotype was detected only once. The chain uses TRBV28 and TRBJ2-1; 10 nucleotides match TRBD2. V trimming: 2 bases; J trimming: 8 bases; junction bases outside the gene matches: 6. CDR1 MDHEN and CDR2 SYDVKM come from the germline V gene. The CDR3 runs 15 residues. The CDR3: CASSLGSGRTHEQFF. In nucleotides, the CDR3 is TGTGCCAGCAGTTTAGGTAGCGGGAGGACCCATGAGCAGTTCTTC.

In its sample, this clonotype was seen a few times. The chain uses TRBV5-5 and TRBJ1-5; 10 bases align to TRBD1. CDR3 length: 14 amino acids. Germline trimming cut 4 bases from V and 5 bases from J; bases unmatched to any gene: 3. CDR1 SGHKS and CDR2 YYEKEE come from the germline V gene (reference sequence). The CDR3 loop is CASSHGTGDQPQHF. The CDR3 nucleotides are TGTGCCAGCAGCCACGGGACAGGGGATCAGCCCCAGCATTTT.

This clonotype was seen more than once but under ten times. The V gene is TRBV5-5, the J gene TRBJ2-1; D remains ambiguous. The germline V and J ends were trimmed by 0 bases and 7 bases, with 17 bases remaining between them. The CDR3 runs to 16 residues. Germline loops: CDR1 SGHKS, CDR2 YYEKEE (reference sequence). Written as DNA, the CDR3 is TGTGCCAGCAGCTTGGGGGTCCTCCGGGCTGGGAATGAGCAGTTCTTC. Translation: CASSLGVLRAGNEQFF.

This clonotype occurred a few times. The chain combines TRBV9 with TRBJ2-2; D may be TRBD1 or TRBD2 (5 bases each). The CDR3 sequence is 15 residues long. Trimming stripped 0 bases from V and 4 bases from J, with 10 bases between. Germline V gene lookup returns CDR1 SGDLS and CDR2 YYNGEE. The CDR3 DNA follows: TGTGCCAGCAGCGTAGGAGGGGAGAGCACCGGGGAGCTGTTTTTT. This sequence encodes CASSVGGESTGELFF. Filled out from reference TRBV9 and TRBJ2-2, the complete variable domain reads DSGVTQTPKHLITATGQRVTLRCSPRSGDLSVYWYQQSLDQGLQFLIQYYNGEERAKGNILERFSAQQFPDLHSELNLSSLELGDSALYFCASSVGGESTGELFFGEGSRLTVL.

The chain combines TRBV4-3 with TRBJ2-1, with TRBD2 matching over 8 bases. J lost 3 bases, V lost 0 bases, and 7 bases had no gene match. CDR1 and CDR2 from the germline V gene are LGHNA and YSLEER. The CDR3 runs 17 residues. The CDR3 is CASSQDVAGGSYNEQFF. In DNA, the CDR3 is TGCGCCAGCAGCCAAGATGTGGCGGGGGGTAGCTACAATGAGCAGTTCTTC.

The V gene is TRBV4-1, the J gene TRBJ2-5; the match to TRBD2 covers 8 bases. Germline V gene data show CDR1 as MGHRA and CDR2 as YSYEKL. Trimming removed 1 base from V and 5 bases from J; junction bases left unmatched: 6. The CDR3 runs to 15 residues. The CDR3 DNA reads as TGCGCCAGCAGCCAAGGCGGGGGGCCCATGGAGACCCAGTACTTC. This codes for CASSQGGGPMETQYF.

This clonotype was picked up a small number of times. The rearrangement uses TRBV5-1 and TRBJ2-7, with D perhaps TRBD1 (6 bases). Trimming shortened V by 7 bases and J by 6 bases, and 20 bases separated the two germline ends. The germline V gene encodes CDR1 SGHRS and CDR2 YFSETQ. The CDR3 is 14 residues long. The CDR3 bases are TGCGCCAGCTTCATGGACAGCGAGACGGGCGAGCAGTACTTC. Translated, it gives CASFMDSETGEQYF.

This clonotype was counted between two and nine times. V and J are TRBV10-3 and TRBJ2-7; D is perhaps TRBD2 (6 bases). The CDR3 spans 13 residues. V lost 7 bases, J lost 0 bases, and 10 bases lay in between. Germline V gene lookup returns CDR1 ENHRY and CDR2 SYGVKD. CDR3 bases: TGTGCCATCAACGGGGGTTCCTCCTACGAGCAGTACTTC. Its translation is CAINGGSSYEQYF.

This clonotype turned up a few times. The chain recombines TRBV11-2 with TRBJ2-1, with 7 bases identical to TRBD2. The germline V gene has CDR1 SGHAT and CDR2 FQNNGV. V was clipped by 5 bases and J by 5 bases; unmatched bases: 18. The CDR3 is 18 amino acids. The CDR3 DNA reads TGTGCCAGCAGCCTATTCGCCGGGACTATGATCCAACACAATGAGCAGTTCTTC. Its translation is CASSLFAGTMIQHNEQFF.

The chain is built from TRBV3-1 and TRBJ2-5; 8 bases line up with TRBD2. The germline gives CDR1 LGHDT, CDR2 YNNKEL (reference sequence). Unmatched junction bases numbered 10, after V lost 2 bases and J lost 5 bases. CDR3 length equals 16 residues. DNA of the CDR3: TGTGCCAGCAGCCAATTCGCTACGGGAGGGCCTGAGACCCAGTACTTC. Amino acid sequence: CASSQFATGGPETQYF.

This chain uses TRBV7-3 with TRBJ2-6; 10 bases match TRBD2. The V and J ends lost 4 bases and 2 bases, in that order; junction bases with no gene match: 2. This CDR3 contains 16 residues. Germline V gives CDR1 SGHTA, CDR2 FQGTGA. As DNA, the CDR3 is TGTGCCAGCAGCTCTAGCGGGAGTCCTGGGGCCAACGTCCTGACTTTC. This codes for CASSSSGSPGANVLTF. Supplemented by reference TRBV7-3 and TRBJ2-6, the full variable domain reads GAGVSQTPSNKVTEKGKYVELRCDPISGHTALYWYRQSLGQGPEFLIYFQGTGAADDSGLPNDRFFAVRPEGSVSTLKIQRTERGDSAVYLCASSSSGSPGANVLTFGAGSRLTVL.

The chain links TRBV20-1 to TRBJ2-2; 7 bases align to TRBD1. CDR1 and CDR2 from the germline V gene are DFQATT and SNEGSKA (reference sequence). With 0 bases clipped from V and 4 bases from J, the junction kept 14 bases outside the gene matches. This CDR3 comprises 18 residues. The CDR3 loop reads CSARDRNDRTGVTGELFF. For the CDR3, the DNA is TGCAGTGCTAGAGATCGAAACGACCGTACAGGGGTCACCGGGGAGCTGTTTTTT.

CDR3: CSVGGQGRYAEAFF. CDR3 bases: TGCAGCGTTGGAGGACAGGGGCGTTACGCTGAAGCTTTCTTT. V is TRBV29-1 and J is TRBJ1-1; 9 nucleotides match TRBD1. CDR1 and CDR2 from the germline V gene are SQVTM and ANQGSEA. The CDR3 has 14 amino acids. V shed 4 bases, J shed 6 bases, and the junction held 9 bases outside the gene matches.